The 27 T cell receptor beta chains in this list originate from one sample, sequenced in a study of blood T cells in healthy people across ages. The second PCR ran about 6 to 11 cycles with a sample-barcoded 5' primer and J-beta primers. TCRdb analysed the 5' RACE reads with MiXCR anew, one entry per CDR3 protein. The table includes just under 750,000 distinct CDR3 sequences, 20% to 25% detected once. What was sequenced was blood. All receptors derive from a man between 65 and 85 years old in good health.

The J gene is TRBJ2-1, the V gene TRBV2; D may be TRBD1 or TRBD2 (5 bases each). The CDR3 is 15 residues long. Looked up from germline, CDR1 is SNHLY and CDR2 is FYNNEI. The V end was cut by 3 bases, the J end by 4 bases, with 13 bases between. CDR3 residues: CASSEFVGEYNEQFF. CDR3 DNA: TGTGCCAGCAGTGAGTTCGTGGGGGAGTACAATGAGCAGTTCTTC. The variable domain in full, completed from reference TRBV2 and TRBJ2-1, reads EPEVTQTPSHQVTQMGQEVILRCVPISNHLYFYWYRQILGQKVEFLVSFYNNEISEKSEIFDDQFSVERPDGSNFTLKIRSTKLEDSAMYFCASSEFVGEYNEQFFGPGTRLTVL.

The chain is built from TRBV2 and TRBJ2-1; 9 positions match TRBD2. The CDR3 runs 18 residues. The germline V gene encodes CDR1 SNHLY and CDR2 FYNNEI. V shed 4 bases, J shed 1 base, and the junction held 11 bases outside the gene matches. The CDR3 is CASSAPTSGPNSYNEQFF. The CDR3 DNA is TGTGCCAGCAGTGCGCCTACTAGCGGGCCGAATTCCTACAATGAGCAGTTCTTC.

This clonotype was detected only a few times. This rearrangement joins TRBV20-1 to TRBJ2-5; 8 bases are a match to TRBD2. Germline V gene data show CDR1 as DFQATT and CDR2 as SNEGSKA (reference sequence). With 3 bases clipped from V and 5 bases from J, the junction kept 5 bases outside the gene matches. This CDR3 is built from 13 residues. Written as DNA, the CDR3 is TGCAGTGCTAGCGGGAGGGCCGATGAGACCCAGTACTTC. It yields the protein CSASGRADETQYF.

This chain joins TRBV12-3 or TRBV12-4 and TRBJ2-7; 11 bases are shared with TRBD2. This CDR3 has 16 amino acids. J was trimmed by 3 bases and V by 6 bases; bases with no gene match: 10. In DNA form, the CDR3 reads TGTGCCAGCAGCACGGCATCTAGCGGGAGGAACTACGAGCAGTACGTC. Translation: CASSTASSGRNYEQYV.

The chain employs TRBV28 and TRBJ1-1; perhaps TRBD1 as D (5 bases). Germline V gene data show CDR1 as MDHEN and CDR2 as SYDVKM. The CDR3 is 15 residues long. V was cut by 4 bases and J by 4 bases, with 16 bases left in between. The DNA for the CDR3 is TGTGCCAGCAGTTACAACCAGGGTAGGGGCACTGAAGCTTTCTTT. It specifies CASSYNQGRGTEAFF.

As regards this clonotype: The germline gene is not matched at one end of the junction; a read error may be the cause. The CDR3 bases are TGCAGCAGTACTACCTACAGTGAGCAGTTCTTC. This codes for CSSTTYSEQFF. This sequence joins TRBV20-1 and TRBJ2-1; the D is unclear. Per germline, CDR1 DFQATT and CDR2 SNEGSKA (reference sequence). The CDR3 length is 11 residues.

V and J are TRBV5-6 and TRBJ2-2, with D uncertain. Trimming pared 6 bases from V and 5 bases from J, leaving 14 bases between. The CDR3 contains 14 residues. CDR1 SGHDT and CDR2 YYEEEE come from the germline V gene. The CDR3 region has the DNA TGTGCCAGCAAGGTTGGAATTGGAACCGGGGAGCTGTTTTTT. Translated, it gives CASKVGIGTGELFF. The full variable domain, with the rest looked up from reference TRBV5-6 and TRBJ2-2, is DAGVTQSPTHLIKTRGQQVTLRCSPKSGHDTVSWYQQALGQGPQFIFQYYEEEERQRGNFPDRFSGHQFPNYSSELNVNALLLGDSALYLCASKVGIGTGELFFGEGSRLTVL.

The CDR3 region has the DNA TGTGCCAGCAAACGGCCCGGGCTTGGGGCCGGGGAGCTGTTTTTT. This gives the protein CASKRPGLGAGELFF. The rearrangement uses TRBV11-2 and TRBJ2-2; D is undetermined. The CDR3 is 15 amino acids. The germline V gene has CDR1 SGHAT and CDR2 FQNNGV. V dropped 7 bases and J dropped 6 bases, with 18 bases sitting between them. Filled out from reference TRBV11-2 and TRBJ2-2, the complete variable domain reads EAGVAQSPRYKIIEKRQSVAFWCNPISGHATLYWYQQILGQGPKLLIQFQNNGVVDDSQLPKDRFSAERLKGVDSTLKIQPAKLEDSAVYLCASKRPGLGAGELFFGEGSRLTVL.

In this sample, this clonotype turned up a few times. J is TRBJ2-4 and V is TRBV28; unclear D gene. The germline V gene has CDR1 MDHEN and CDR2 SYDVKM. Between the trimmed V and J ends, which lost 5 bases and 3 bases, there was a span of 14 bases. This CDR3 is 15 amino acids long. The CDR3, as DNA: TGTGCCAGCAGTGGCCCTCTACGAGGCAAAAACATTCAGTACTTC. Protein: CASSGPLRGKNIQYF.

The rearrangement links TRBV10-2 to TRBJ2-3, with D possibly matching TRBD2 (6 bases). The V and J ends lost 2 bases and 2 bases respectively, with 11 bases between them. This CDR3 is 15 amino acids long. In germline, CDR1 is WSHSY, CDR2 SAAADI. The CDR3 here is CASSERDWYTDTQYF. The CDR3 coding sequence is TGCGCCAGCAGTGAGAGGGACTGGTACACAGATACGCAGTATTTT.

This clonotype has a handful of counts. This chain connects TRBV25-1 to TRBJ1-4, with 7 bases lining up with TRBD1. V lost 7 bases to trimming and J lost 8 bases; unmatched junction nucleotides: 10. The CDR3 is 14 amino acids. CDR1 and CDR2 (germline): MGHDK, SYGVNS. CDR3 protein: CASKSDRAWEKLFF. CDR3 bases: TGTGCCAGCAAATCTGACAGGGCTTGGGAAAAACTGTTTTTT.

The DNA for the CDR3 is TGTGCCAGCAGCCGAGAGGGTTGGGGGTTCGATACGCAGTATTTT. It yields the protein CASSREGWGFDTQYF. The genes are TRBV28 and TRBJ2-3; D may correspond to TRBD1 or TRBD2 (5 bases each). The CDR3 has 15 residues. Trimming shortened V by 6 bases and J by 6 bases, and 19 bases separated the two germline ends. Germline CDR1 is MDHEN and CDR2 is SYDVKM. The full variable domain, in which reference TRBV28 and TRBJ2-3 provide the parts outside the CDR3, is DVKVTQSSRYLVKRTGEKVFLECVQDMDHENMFWYRQDPGLGLRLIYFSYDVKMKEKGDIPEGYSVSREKKERFSLILESASTNQTSMYLCASSREGWGFDTQYFGPGTRLTVL.

This rearrangement joins TRBV12-3 or TRBV12-4 to TRBJ2-2; the D is unclear. V was clipped by 5 bases and J by 10 bases, with 8 bases between them. The CDR3 length is 11 residues. For the CDR3, the DNA is TGTGCCAGCAGTAGCCAGATGGAGCTGTTTTTT. Its translation is CASSSQMELFF.

The sample holds a few counts of this clonotype. The chain recombines TRBV6-1 with TRBJ2-2, with no clear D. Per the germline V gene, CDR1 is MNHNS and CDR2 is SASEGT. The CDR3 consists of 13 residues. Trimming removed 7 bases at V and 1 base at J, with 7 bases between. DNA of the CDR3: TGTGCCAGCACGGAACAGAACACCGGGGAGCTGTTTTTT. Its protein product is CASTEQNTGELFF.

This chain links TRBV7-2 with TRBJ2-5; no clear D gene. Germline loops: CDR1 SGHTA, CDR2 FQGNSA. The CDR3 consists of 13 residues. V was clipped by 6 bases and J by 5 bases, with 13 bases between them. The CDR3 spells CASRKEGVETQYF. The CDR3 DNA sequence: TGTGCCAGCAGAAAAGAAGGCGTGGAGACCCAGTACTTC. The full variable domain, rest sourced from reference TRBV7-2 and TRBJ2-5, is GAGVSQSPSNKVTEKGKDVELRCDPISGHTALYWYRQSLGQGLEFLIYFQGNSAPDKSGLPSDRFSAERTGGSVSTLTIQRTQQEDSAVYLCASRKEGVETQYFGPGTRLLVL.

The J gene is TRBJ1-1, the V gene TRBV6-1, with D perhaps TRBD1 (5 bases). V lost 7 bases, J lost 0 bases, and 15 bases lay in between. The CDR3 runs 15 residues. Germline V gene data show CDR1 as MNHNS and CDR2 as SASEGT. CDR3 nucleotide sequence: TGTGCCAGCATCCTTTTCGGGGGGGTGAACACTGAAGCTTTCTTT. Its translation is CASILFGGVNTEAFF.

In its sample, this clonotype was seen a few times. J is TRBJ1-1 and V is TRBV20-1, with 7 bases matching TRBD1. The germline V gene encodes CDR1 DFQATT and CDR2 SNEGSKA (reference sequence). Trimming removed 0 bases from V and 1 base from J; junction bases left unmatched: 5. The CDR3 is 15 amino acids. This CDR3 reads CSARDLGQQNTEAFF. The CDR3 bases are TGCAGTGCTAGAGACCTGGGACAGCAGAACACTGAAGCTTTCTTT.

V and J are TRBV18 and TRBJ1-5; no clear D. Germline CDR1 and CDR2: KGHSH and LQKENI. V lost 3 bases and J 1 base, leaving 7 bases between the germline ends. This CDR3 is built from 14 residues. CDR3 protein: CASSPSRSNQPQHF. CDR3 in DNA: TGTGCCAGCTCACCTTCGCGGAGCAATCAGCCCCAGCATTTT.

The chain uses TRBV7-2 and TRBJ2-3, with TRBD2 identical over 11 bases. With 1 base clipped from V and 9 bases from J, the junction kept 3 bases outside the gene matches. The germline gives CDR1 SGHTA, CDR2 FQGNSA. The CDR3 is made up of 14 amino acids. The DNA of the CDR3 is TGTGCCAGCAGCTTAGAGTTAGCGGGAGGGACGCAGTATTTT. Translated, it gives CASSLELAGGTQYF.

This clonotype was counted only a few times. This chain links TRBV12-3 or TRBV12-4 with TRBJ2-7; D ambiguous. The CDR3 has 12 residues. Deletions cut 5 bases from V and 3 bases from J, with 8 bases between. Here the CDR3 reads CASSDSFYEQYV. CDR3 DNA: TGTGCCAGCAGTGATAGCTTCTACGAGCAGTACGTC.

This clonotype was observed a handful of times. The chain combines TRBV27 with TRBJ1-2; D might be TRBD1 (5 bases). There are 13 residues in the CDR3. CDR1 and CDR2 from the germline V gene are MNHEY and SMNVEV (reference sequence). Trimming left V 4 bases short and J 4 bases short, with 10 bases between. Written as DNA, the CDR3 is TGTGCCAGCAGTTCACAGGCCTTCTATGGCTACACCTTC. Residues: CASSSQAFYGYTF.

This chain uses TRBV10-3 with TRBJ1-2, with D uncertain. Per the germline V gene, CDR1 is ENHRY and CDR2 is SYGVKD. The length of the CDR3 is 15 residues. The V end was cut by 6 bases, the J end by 2 bases, with 16 bases between. The CDR3 region is CAIRASADENYGYTF. CDR3 nucleotides: TGTGCCATCAGGGCATCGGCAGACGAAAACTATGGCTACACCTTC.

This clonotype was seen a few times. This chain connects TRBV5-6 to TRBJ1-2; D is undetermined. The V and J ends lost 2 bases and 8 bases respectively, with 10 bases between them. The CDR3 is 12 residues long. Germline CDR1 and CDR2: SGHDT and YYEEEE. CDR3 in DNA: TGTGCCAGCAGCTTTTACGCGGGGGGCTACACCTTC. It codes for CASSFYAGGYTF.

The V call is TRBV7-3, the J call TRBJ2-7; 9 bases map to TRBD2. The end of the DNA is better explained by TRBJ2-1, so the J call may be wrong. This CDR3 comprises 15 residues. Germline CDR1 is SGHTA and CDR2 is FQGTGA. CDR3: CASSLYSGRTNEQFF. The DNA for the CDR3 is TGTGCCAGCAGCTTATACAGCGGGAGGACCAATGAGCAGTTCTTC.

This clonotype was seen only a few times. The gene calls are TRBV6-6 and TRBJ2-2; TRBD1 aligns across 8 bases. Losses at the gene ends were 8 bases for V and 1 base for J; bases not matched to a gene: 9. CDR1 and CDR2 (germline): MNHNY, SVGAGI (reference sequence). This CDR3 comprises 16 residues. In nucleotides, the CDR3 is TGTGCCAGCCTCCTTTGGGGACAGGAGAACACCGGGGAGCTGTTTTTT. It specifies CASLLWGQENTGELFF.

There are a few counts of this clonotype. This rearrangement joins TRBV9 to TRBJ2-1; D gene ambiguous. CDR1 SGDLS and CDR2 YYNGEE come from the germline V gene. The CDR3 has 17 residues. Between the trimmed V and J ends, which lost 0 bases and 3 bases, there was a span of 16 bases. The CDR3 region has the DNA TGTGCCAGCAGCGTAGGTTCGGGCGGAGCCGGCTACAATGAGCAGTTCTTC. Amino acids: CASSVGSGGAGYNEQFF.

The V and J genes are TRBV27 and TRBJ2-1, with 10 bases identical to TRBD2. The V gene end was trimmed by 0 bases and the J gene end by 5 bases; junction bases not matched to a gene: 4. The CDR3 has 16 amino acids. Germline V lookup: CDR1 MNHEY, CDR2 SMNVEV (reference sequence). This chain's CDR3 is CASSLSGTSVNNEQFF. As DNA, the CDR3 is TGTGCCAGCAGTTTATCCGGGACTAGCGTTAACAATGAGCAGTTCTTC.